The present T cell receptor (beta chain) was sequenced within a study of T cell responses to AZD1222 COVID-19 vaccine. Trimming removed 1 base at V and 1 base at J, with 6 bases between. The V gene's germline CDR1 is SGHNT and CDR2 YYREEE (reference sequence). The CDR3 consists of 13 residues. Measured with immunoSEQ multiplex PCR; TCRdb has only the in-frame clones, and not every one. The sample has around 270,000 clones; around 93% are singletons. Pooling was applied to second doses at about 4 or about 12 weeks. The receptor was isolated from an adult who received the AZD1222 COVID-19 vaccine. The chain combines TRBV5-4 with TRBJ2-7; no clear D. The specimen was peripheral blood, collected 28 days after the second AZD1222 dose. CDR3 nucleotides: TGTGCCAGCAGCTTGCCAGAGTCCTACGAGCAGTACTTC. Translating it yields CASSLPESYEQYF.